What follows is one T cell receptor beta chain and its context. Its target is not known. This sample is part of a study of response to subunit inactivated influenza vaccine. Whole-study findings and limits: The authors offered the suggestion that each seasonal influenza vaccination recruits few new T cells.

Each CDR3 protein gets one entry after TCRdb re-called the RT-PCR reads with MiXCR. The sample has 540,000 or so distinct CDR3 sequences, approximately 12% seen once. Germline V gene lookup returns CDR1 SEHNR and CDR2 FQNEAQ (reference sequence). This CDR3 is 11 amino acids long. Trimming shortened V by 11 bases and J by 7 bases, and 15 bases separated the two germline ends. The receptor's source is a man aged 50-59 years who received an inactivated influenza vaccine. The sequenced sample was PBMCs from blood, obtained 40 to 50 days after vaccination. The J gene is TRBJ2-7, the V gene TRBV7-9, with D possibly TRBD1 on 5 matching bases. CDR3 loop: CASRYSGEQYF. CDR3 DNA: TGTGCCTCAAGATACTCAGGGGAGCAGTACTTC.